This T cell receptor beta chain was observed in a study of PD-L1 blockade in urothelial cancer. Study-wide context: The patients first took atezolizumab in about 2014, receiving 1,200 mg intravenously every 3 weeks. Prior exposure to chemotherapy in patients amounted to 0 to 3 regimens received. It was at 3 weeks (second dose) and 6 weeks after treatment start that blood was analyzed. Across blood samples, T cells had a median count of about 150,000.

Method: immunoSEQ multiplex PCR; TCRdb's copy keeps in-frame clones and lacks some. Of about 110,000 clones in the sample, approximately 85% were seen once. Germline V gives CDR1 GTSNPN, CDR2 SVGIG (reference sequence). This CDR3 has 12 residues. V dropped 2 bases and J dropped 6; count of bases not matched to a gene: 2. The J gene is TRBJ2-7, the V gene TRBV30, with 9 bases identical to TRBD2. Sequences were derived from PBMCs, sampled around atezolizumab (anti-PD-L1) treatment. The clonotype comes from a man aged 45-65 years with urothelial cancer. CDR3 nucleotide sequence: TGTGCCTGGAGTCGAGCGGGAGGCGAGCAGTACTTC. Translating it yields CAWSRAGGEQYF.